This T cell receptor (beta chain) is drawn from a study of T cell changes during pregnancy in multiple sclerosis. The germline V gene encodes CDR1 MNHEY and CDR2 SVGAGI. The CDR3 is 14 residues long. V shed 6 bases and J shed 3 bases, with 15 bases lying between them. Here immunoSEQ multiplex PCR was the method, and the copy in TCRdb shows in-frame clones only, minus some. The sample records tens of thousands of clones, roughly 92% being singletons. The gene calls are TRBV6-5 and TRBJ2-7; D is perhaps TRBD2 (6 bases). The starting material was peripheral blood, obtained in the third trimester of pregnancy. This clonotype originated in a female donor in good health, enrolled as a control in a pregnancy study. This chain's CDR3 is CASRTVGGIYEQYF. In nucleotides, the CDR3 is TGTGCCAGCAGGACCGTAGGCGGGATCTACGAGCAGTACTTC.